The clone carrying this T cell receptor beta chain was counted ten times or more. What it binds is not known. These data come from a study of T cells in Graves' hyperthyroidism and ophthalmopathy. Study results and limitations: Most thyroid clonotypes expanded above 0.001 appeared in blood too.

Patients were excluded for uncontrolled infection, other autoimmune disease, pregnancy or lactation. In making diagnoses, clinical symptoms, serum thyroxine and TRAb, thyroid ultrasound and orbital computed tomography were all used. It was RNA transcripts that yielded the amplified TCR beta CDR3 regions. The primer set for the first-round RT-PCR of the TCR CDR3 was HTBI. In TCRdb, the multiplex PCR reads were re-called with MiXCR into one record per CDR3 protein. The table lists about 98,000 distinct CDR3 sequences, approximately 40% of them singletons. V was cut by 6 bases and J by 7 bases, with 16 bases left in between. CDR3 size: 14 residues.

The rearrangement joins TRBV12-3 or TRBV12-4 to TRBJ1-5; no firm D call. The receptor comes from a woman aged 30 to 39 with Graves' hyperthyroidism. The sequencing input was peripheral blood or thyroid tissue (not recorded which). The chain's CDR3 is CASSPVGVRQPQHF. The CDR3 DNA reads TGTGCCAGCAGCCCTGTGGGAGTCCGGCAGCCCCAGCATTTT.